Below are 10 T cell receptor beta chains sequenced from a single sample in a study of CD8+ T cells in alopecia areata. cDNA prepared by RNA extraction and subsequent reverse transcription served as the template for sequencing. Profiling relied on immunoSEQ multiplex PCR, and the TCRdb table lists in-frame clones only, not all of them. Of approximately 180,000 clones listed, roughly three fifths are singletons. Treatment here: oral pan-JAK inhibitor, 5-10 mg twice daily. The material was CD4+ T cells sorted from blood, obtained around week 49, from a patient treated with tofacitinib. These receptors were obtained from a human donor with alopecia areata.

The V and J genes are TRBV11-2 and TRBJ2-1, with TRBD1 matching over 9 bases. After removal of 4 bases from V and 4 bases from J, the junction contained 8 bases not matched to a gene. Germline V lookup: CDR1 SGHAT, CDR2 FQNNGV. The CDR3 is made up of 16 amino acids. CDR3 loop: CASSSLAGQGYNEQFF. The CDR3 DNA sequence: TGTGCCAGCAGCTCCTTGGCGGGACAGGGATACAATGAGCAGTTCTTC.

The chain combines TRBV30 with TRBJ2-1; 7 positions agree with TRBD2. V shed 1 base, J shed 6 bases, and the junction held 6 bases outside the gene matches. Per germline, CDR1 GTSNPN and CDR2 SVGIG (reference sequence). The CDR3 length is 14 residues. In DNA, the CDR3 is TGTGCCTGGAGTGCTCCGACTAGCCCCAATGAGCAGTTCTTC. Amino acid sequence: CAWSAPTSPNEQFF.

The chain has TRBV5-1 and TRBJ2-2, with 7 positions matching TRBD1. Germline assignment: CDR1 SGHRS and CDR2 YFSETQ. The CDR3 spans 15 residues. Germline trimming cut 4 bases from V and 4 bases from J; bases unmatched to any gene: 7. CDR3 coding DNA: TGCGCCAGCAGCCCCACAGGGGCGGGCACCGGGGAGCTGTTTTTT. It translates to CASSPTGAGTGELFF.

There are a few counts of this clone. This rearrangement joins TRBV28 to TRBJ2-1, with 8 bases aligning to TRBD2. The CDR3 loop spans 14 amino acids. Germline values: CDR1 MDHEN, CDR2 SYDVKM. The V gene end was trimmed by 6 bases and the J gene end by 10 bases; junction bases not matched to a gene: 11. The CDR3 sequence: CASRPGLVAAEQFF. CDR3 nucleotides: TGTGCCAGCAGACCGGGACTAGTAGCCGCCGAGCAGTTCTTC.

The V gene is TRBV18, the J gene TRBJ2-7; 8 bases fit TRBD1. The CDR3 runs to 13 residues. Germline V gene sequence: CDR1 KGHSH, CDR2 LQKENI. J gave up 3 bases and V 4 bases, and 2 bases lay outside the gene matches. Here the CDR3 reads CASSLDRGYEQYF. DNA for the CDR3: TGTGCCAGCTCACTCGACAGGGGCTACGAGCAGTACTTC.

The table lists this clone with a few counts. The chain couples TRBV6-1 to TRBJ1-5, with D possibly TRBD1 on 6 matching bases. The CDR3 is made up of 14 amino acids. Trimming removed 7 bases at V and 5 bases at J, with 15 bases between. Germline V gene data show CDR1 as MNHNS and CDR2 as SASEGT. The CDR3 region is CASKTTGLDQPQHF. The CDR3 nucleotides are TGTGCCAGCAAGACTACAGGGTTGGATCAGCCCCAGCATTTT.

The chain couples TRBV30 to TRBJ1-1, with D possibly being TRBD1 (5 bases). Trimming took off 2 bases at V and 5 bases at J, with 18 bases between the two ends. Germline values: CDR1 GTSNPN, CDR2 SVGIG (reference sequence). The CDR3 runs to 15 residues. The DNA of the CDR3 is TGTGCCTGGAGTTATTGGGGCCGGGTTCTGACTGAAGCTTTCTTT. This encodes CAWSYWGRVLTEAFF.

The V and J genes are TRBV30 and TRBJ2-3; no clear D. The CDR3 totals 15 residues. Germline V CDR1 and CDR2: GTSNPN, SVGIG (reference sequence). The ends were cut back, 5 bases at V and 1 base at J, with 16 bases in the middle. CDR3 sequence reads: CAWESGQKRTDTQYF. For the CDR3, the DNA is TGTGCCTGGGAATCTGGGCAAAAGCGCACAGATACGCAGTATTTT. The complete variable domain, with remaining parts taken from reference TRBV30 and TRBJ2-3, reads SQTIHQWPATLVQPVGSPLSLECTVEGTSNPNLYWYRQAAGRGLQLLFYSVGIGQISSEVPQNLSASRPQDRQFILSSKKLLLSDSGFYLCAWESGQKRTDTQYFGPGTRLTVL.

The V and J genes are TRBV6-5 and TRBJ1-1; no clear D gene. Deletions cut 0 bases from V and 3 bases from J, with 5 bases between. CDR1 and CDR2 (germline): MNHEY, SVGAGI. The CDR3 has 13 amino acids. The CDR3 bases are TGTGCCAGCAGTTACTCGAAGGACACTGAAGCTTTCTTT. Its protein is CASSYSKDTEAFF.

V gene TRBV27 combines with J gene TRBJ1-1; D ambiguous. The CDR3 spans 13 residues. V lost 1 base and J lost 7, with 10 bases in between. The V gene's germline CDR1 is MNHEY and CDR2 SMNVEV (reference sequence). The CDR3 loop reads CASSLLPRHEAFF. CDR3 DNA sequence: TGTGCCAGCAGTTTATTACCAAGGCATGAAGCTTTCTTT.